These 18 T cell receptor beta chains originate from one sample sequenced in a study of blood T cells in healthy people across ages. Next came a second PCR, run for roughly 6 to 11 cycles, which used a sample-barcoded 5' primer along with a J-beta primer mix. From the 5' RACE reads, TCRdb called clonotypes with MiXCR, one entry per CDR3 protein. The table includes fewer than 1,200,000 distinct CDR3 sequences, 20% to 25% detected once. These data are also associated with another study on T cells of mothers and their children.

What was sequenced was blood. The source is a girl aged 2 to 9 in good health.

The chain has TRBV29-1 and TRBJ1-6; TRBD1 matches at 9 bases. Germline V lookup: CDR1 SQVTM, CDR2 ANQGSEA. The CDR3 has 16 residues. Unmatched junction bases numbered 12, after V lost 5 bases and J lost 7 bases. CDR3 sequence reads: CSVSTPRTGENSPLHF. The CDR3 DNA reads as TGCAGCGTTTCAACCCCTAGGACAGGGGAAAATTCACCCCTCCACTTT.

The V gene is TRBV29-1, the J gene TRBJ2-5; D call uncertain. The CDR3 extends over 15 amino acids. Germline CDR1 is SQVTM and CDR2 is ANQGSEA. V lost 4 bases and J lost 1, with 16 bases in between. CDR3 nucleotides: TGCAGCGTTGGCCCCCCGCAGGCCATCCAAGAGACCCAGTACTTC. Its protein product is CSVGPPQAIQETQYF.

This rearrangement joins TRBV7-2 to TRBJ2-7; TRBD1 or TRBD2 may be the D gene (6 bases each). The CDR3 contains 16 residues. Germline-derived CDR1 and CDR2 are SGHTA and FQGNSA. Trimming removed 4 bases at V and 0 bases at J, with 16 bases between. The CDR3 spells CASSSGALGTSYEQYF. CDR3 in DNA: TGTGCCAGCAGCTCGGGGGCTCTCGGGACCTCCTACGAGCAGTACTTC. The entire variable domain, with the rest obtained from reference TRBV7-2 and TRBJ2-7, is as follows: GAGVSQSPSNKVTEKGKDVELRCDPISGHTALYWYRQSLGQGLEFLIYFQGNSAPDKSGLPSDRFSAERTGGSVSTLTIQRTQQEDSAVYLCASSSGALGTSYEQYFGPGTRLTVT.

This clonotype has only a few counts. J is TRBJ2-5 and V is TRBV5-1; 8 bases match TRBD1. This CDR3 contains 14 residues. CDR1 is SGHRS and CDR2 is YFSETQ in the germline V gene. The V gene end was trimmed by 4 bases and the J gene end by 5 bases; junction bases not matched to a gene: 7. This chain's CDR3 is CASSGGQGRETQYF. Here the CDR3 DNA reads TGCGCCAGCAGCGGAGGACAGGGTCGGGAGACCCAGTACTTC.

This clonotype was seen only a few times. The V and J genes are TRBV29-1 and TRBJ1-4; unclear D gene. Germline lookup yields CDR1 SQVTM and CDR2 ANQGSEA. The germline V and J ends were trimmed by 5 bases and 4 bases, with 11 bases remaining between them. This CDR3 is 13 amino acids long. CDR3: CSVRSLYNEKLFF. The CDR3 DNA is TGCAGCGTTCGTTCGCTCTATAATGAAAAACTGTTTTTT.

The chain is built from TRBV12-3 or TRBV12-4 and TRBJ2-5; 7 bases agree with TRBD2. The J call may not be correct, given that the DNA end is closer to TRBJ2-7. The length of the CDR3 is 13 residues. CDR3 nucleotide sequence: TGTGCCAGCAGCGAAGCGGGGAGGGGCGAGCAGTACTTC. This codes for CASSEAGRGEQYF.

V usage is TRBV29-1 and J usage is TRBJ1-4; D is ambiguous. The V gene's germline CDR1 is SQVTM and CDR2 ANQGSEA. The germline V and J ends were trimmed by 4 bases and 0 bases, with 6 bases remaining between them. The CDR3 totals 13 residues. The CDR3 here is CSVVGATNEKLFF. Here the CDR3 DNA reads TGCAGCGTTGTAGGAGCAACTAATGAAAAACTGTTTTTT.

The V call is TRBV9, the J call TRBJ2-3, with D unclear. The CDR3 is made up of 13 amino acids. CDR1 and CDR2 (germline): SGDLS, YYNGEE. V shed 2 bases and J shed 4 bases, with 8 bases lying between them. For the CDR3, the DNA is TGTGCCAGCAGCGTGAATCCTTCAGATACGCAGTATTTT. Amino acids: CASSVNPSDTQYF. The variable domain in full, completed from reference TRBV9 and TRBJ2-3, reads DSGVTQTPKHLITATGQRVTLRCSPRSGDLSVYWYQQSLDQGLQFLIQYYNGEERAKGNILERFSAQQFPDLHSELNLSSLELGDSALYFCASSVNPSDTQYFGPGTRLTVL.

This clonotype has just a few counts. The rearrangement links TRBV29-1 to TRBJ2-3; D gene uncertain. There are 12 residues in the CDR3. The germline CDR1 and CDR2 sequences are SQVTM and ANQGSEA. The ends were cut back, 3 bases at V and 5 bases at J, with 9 bases in the middle. DNA of the CDR3: TGCAGCGTTGACGAAGAGGTAGATACGCAGTATTTT. This gives the protein CSVDEEVDTQYF.

The rearrangement links TRBV12-5 to TRBJ2-7; 8 bases line up with TRBD1. CDR1 and CDR2 (germline): LGHNT, FRNRAP. The CDR3 has 13 amino acids. Trimming took 5 bases from V and 7 from J; bases not matched to a gene: 7. The CDR3 protein is CASGPRTGKEQYF. In DNA form, the CDR3 reads TGTGCTAGTGGTCCGCGGACAGGGAAAGAGCAGTACTTC.

This clonotype has a single count. The chain uses TRBV19 and TRBJ1-1; 8 bases line up with TRBD1. CDR3 length equals 13 residues. Germline-derived CDR1 and CDR2 are LNHDA and SQIVND (reference sequence). With 3 bases clipped from V and 8 bases from J, the junction kept 5 bases outside the gene matches. The CDR3 region has the DNA TGTGCCAGTAGTATTGCGGGACAGGAAGAAGCTTTCTTT. This translates into CASSIAGQEEAFF.

This clonotype was found once. V usage is TRBV12-3 or TRBV12-4 and J usage is TRBJ2-4; D not certain. CDR3 length: 15 residues. The V and J ends lost 6 bases and 6 bases respectively, with 18 bases between them. The DNA of the CDR3 is TGTGCCAGCAGGCCAACCCCGGGCGGCCTAAACATTCAGTACTTC. It encodes CASRPTPGGLNIQYF.

This clonotype occurred a few times. The chain links TRBV2 to TRBJ2-2; the D gene is possibly TRBD2 (6 bases). Between the trimmed V and J ends, which lost 6 bases and 7 bases, there was a span of 18 bases. Germline values: CDR1 SNHLY, CDR2 FYNNEI. The CDR3 is 15 amino acids. The CDR3 loop reads CASRDGQRRDGELFF. For the CDR3, the DNA is TGTGCCAGCAGGGACGGGCAGCGGAGGGACGGGGAGCTGTTTTTT.

This clonotype was found a few times. The V call is TRBV3-1, the J call TRBJ2-4; TRBD1 matches at 7 bases. The CDR3 has 13 amino acids. J gave up 5 bases and V 6 bases, and 4 bases lay outside the gene matches. Germline CDR1 LGHDT, CDR2 YNNKEL (reference sequence). The CDR3: CASRLQGENIQYF. The CDR3 DNA follows: TGTGCCAGCAGACTCCAGGGGGAAAACATTCAGTACTTC. The full variable domain, its missing parts supplied by reference TRBV3-1 and TRBJ2-4, is DTAVSQTPKYLVTQMGNDKSIKCEQNLGHDTMYWYKQDSKKFLKIMFSYNNKELIINETVPNRFSPKSPDKAHLNLHINSLELGDSAVYFCASRLQGENIQYFGAGTRLSVL.

The gene calls are TRBV10-3 and TRBJ2-1; D perhaps matches TRBD1 (6 bases). CDR3 length: 14 residues. The germline V gene has CDR1 ENHRY and CDR2 SYGVKD. V lost 6 bases and J lost 8, with 17 bases in between. The CDR3 here is CAISERGSGDEQFF. The CDR3 DNA reads as TGTGCCATCAGCGAGAGGGGGAGTGGAGATGAGCAGTTCTTC.

The chain joins TRBV20-1 to TRBJ2-1, with 10 bases identical to TRBD2. Trimming at V came to 6 bases and at J to 7 bases, leaving 9 bases not matched to a gene. From germline, CDR1 is DFQATT and CDR2 SNEGSKA (reference sequence). There are 14 residues in the CDR3. This CDR3 is CSAPLAGVGNEQFF. CDR3 bases: TGCAGTGCCCCGCTAGCGGGGGTAGGGAATGAGCAGTTCTTC.

This clonotype was detected once. The V and J genes are TRBV18 and TRBJ2-7; perhaps TRBD1 as D (6 bases). Germline assignment: CDR1 KGHSH and CDR2 LQKENI. The V end lost 5 bases, the J end lost 2 bases, and 13 bases lay between the germline ends. The CDR3 has 14 amino acids. The CDR3 loop is CASSKRDTTYEQYF. In nucleotides, the CDR3 is TGTGCCAGCTCAAAACGGGACACCACCTACGAGCAGTACTTC.

As for this clonotype: An end of the junction differs from the germline gene, which may be a read error. The V and J genes are TRBV7-6 and TRBJ2-3; D call uncertain. Looked up from germline, CDR1 is SGHVS and CDR2 is FNYEAQ. The CDR3 totals 16 residues. CDR3 in DNA: TGTGCCGGCAGCTTAGGATCTGGGTTTGCCACAGATACGCAGTATTTT. Its translation is CAGSLGSGFATDTQYF.